This TCR beta chain was found in a study of CXCR3-negative and CXCR3-positive naive CD8 T cells. The CDR3 is 14 residues long. Germline V gene sequence: CDR1 MDHEN, CDR2 SYDVKM. The TRB cDNA libraries were prepared by 5' RACE with UMI labels. TCRdb re-called the 5' RACE reads; one entry per CDR3 protein, DNA not given. The sample shows around 140,000 distinct CDR3 sequences, and approximately 0.5% sits with its ten largest clones. The chain joins TRBV28 to TRBJ2-5; the TRBD1 assignment by TCRdb is unverifiable without DNA. This receptor was taken from a human donor in good health. Some clones in this sample may be carry-over from other donors' samples. The sample was naive CXCR3- CD8+ T cells from blood. Subset meaning: CD45RO-CCR7+CD27+CD95- naive CD8+ T cells lacking CXCR3 (TNR3-). The CDR3: CASSSRPEWETQYF.